What follows describes a single T cell receptor (beta chain). Its specificity is unknown. The CDR3 consists of 15 residues. Per the germline V gene, CDR1 is LGHNA and CDR2 is YSLEER. With 2 bases removed from V and 3 bases from J, the gap between germline ends came to 13 bases. The data were taken from a study of CD4 T cells in relation to SARS-CoV-2 and coronaviruses. Study-wide background: Convalescent patients had median age roughly 35 years, range about 20 to 75. Shared crossreactive spike epitopes were mapped to their HLA restriction.

Generated by immunoSEQ multiplex PCR, the TCRdb table keeps only in-frame clones and is missing some. The repertoire holds about 34,000 clones, with more than 60% as singletons. Sorted naive or memory CD4+ cells met CEF peptides for 10 days. Sequenced: memory CD4+ T cells from PBMCs, cultured in vitro. This receptor was obtained from an adult with COVID-19. This chain uses TRBV4-3 with TRBJ2-5; a weak D match, TRBD1 (6 bases). In nucleotides, the CDR3 is TGCGCCAGCAGCCAAAGGGGGTCCGGGGAAGAGACCCAGTACTTC. Translated: CASSQRGSGEETQYF.